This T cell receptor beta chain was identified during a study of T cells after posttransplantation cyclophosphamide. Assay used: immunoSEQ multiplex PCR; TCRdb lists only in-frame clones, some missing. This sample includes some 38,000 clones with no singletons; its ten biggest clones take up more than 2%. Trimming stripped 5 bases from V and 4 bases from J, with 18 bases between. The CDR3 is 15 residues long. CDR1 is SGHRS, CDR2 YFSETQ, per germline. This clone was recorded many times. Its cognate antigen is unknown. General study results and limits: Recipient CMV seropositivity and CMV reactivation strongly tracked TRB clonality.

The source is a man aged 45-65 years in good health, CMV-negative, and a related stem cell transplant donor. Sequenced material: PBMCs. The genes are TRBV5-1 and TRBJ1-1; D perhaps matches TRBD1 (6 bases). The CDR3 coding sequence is TGCGCCAGCAGTCCAATGCAGGGGAAGGGCACTGAAGCTTTCTTT. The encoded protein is CASSPMQGKGTEAFF.